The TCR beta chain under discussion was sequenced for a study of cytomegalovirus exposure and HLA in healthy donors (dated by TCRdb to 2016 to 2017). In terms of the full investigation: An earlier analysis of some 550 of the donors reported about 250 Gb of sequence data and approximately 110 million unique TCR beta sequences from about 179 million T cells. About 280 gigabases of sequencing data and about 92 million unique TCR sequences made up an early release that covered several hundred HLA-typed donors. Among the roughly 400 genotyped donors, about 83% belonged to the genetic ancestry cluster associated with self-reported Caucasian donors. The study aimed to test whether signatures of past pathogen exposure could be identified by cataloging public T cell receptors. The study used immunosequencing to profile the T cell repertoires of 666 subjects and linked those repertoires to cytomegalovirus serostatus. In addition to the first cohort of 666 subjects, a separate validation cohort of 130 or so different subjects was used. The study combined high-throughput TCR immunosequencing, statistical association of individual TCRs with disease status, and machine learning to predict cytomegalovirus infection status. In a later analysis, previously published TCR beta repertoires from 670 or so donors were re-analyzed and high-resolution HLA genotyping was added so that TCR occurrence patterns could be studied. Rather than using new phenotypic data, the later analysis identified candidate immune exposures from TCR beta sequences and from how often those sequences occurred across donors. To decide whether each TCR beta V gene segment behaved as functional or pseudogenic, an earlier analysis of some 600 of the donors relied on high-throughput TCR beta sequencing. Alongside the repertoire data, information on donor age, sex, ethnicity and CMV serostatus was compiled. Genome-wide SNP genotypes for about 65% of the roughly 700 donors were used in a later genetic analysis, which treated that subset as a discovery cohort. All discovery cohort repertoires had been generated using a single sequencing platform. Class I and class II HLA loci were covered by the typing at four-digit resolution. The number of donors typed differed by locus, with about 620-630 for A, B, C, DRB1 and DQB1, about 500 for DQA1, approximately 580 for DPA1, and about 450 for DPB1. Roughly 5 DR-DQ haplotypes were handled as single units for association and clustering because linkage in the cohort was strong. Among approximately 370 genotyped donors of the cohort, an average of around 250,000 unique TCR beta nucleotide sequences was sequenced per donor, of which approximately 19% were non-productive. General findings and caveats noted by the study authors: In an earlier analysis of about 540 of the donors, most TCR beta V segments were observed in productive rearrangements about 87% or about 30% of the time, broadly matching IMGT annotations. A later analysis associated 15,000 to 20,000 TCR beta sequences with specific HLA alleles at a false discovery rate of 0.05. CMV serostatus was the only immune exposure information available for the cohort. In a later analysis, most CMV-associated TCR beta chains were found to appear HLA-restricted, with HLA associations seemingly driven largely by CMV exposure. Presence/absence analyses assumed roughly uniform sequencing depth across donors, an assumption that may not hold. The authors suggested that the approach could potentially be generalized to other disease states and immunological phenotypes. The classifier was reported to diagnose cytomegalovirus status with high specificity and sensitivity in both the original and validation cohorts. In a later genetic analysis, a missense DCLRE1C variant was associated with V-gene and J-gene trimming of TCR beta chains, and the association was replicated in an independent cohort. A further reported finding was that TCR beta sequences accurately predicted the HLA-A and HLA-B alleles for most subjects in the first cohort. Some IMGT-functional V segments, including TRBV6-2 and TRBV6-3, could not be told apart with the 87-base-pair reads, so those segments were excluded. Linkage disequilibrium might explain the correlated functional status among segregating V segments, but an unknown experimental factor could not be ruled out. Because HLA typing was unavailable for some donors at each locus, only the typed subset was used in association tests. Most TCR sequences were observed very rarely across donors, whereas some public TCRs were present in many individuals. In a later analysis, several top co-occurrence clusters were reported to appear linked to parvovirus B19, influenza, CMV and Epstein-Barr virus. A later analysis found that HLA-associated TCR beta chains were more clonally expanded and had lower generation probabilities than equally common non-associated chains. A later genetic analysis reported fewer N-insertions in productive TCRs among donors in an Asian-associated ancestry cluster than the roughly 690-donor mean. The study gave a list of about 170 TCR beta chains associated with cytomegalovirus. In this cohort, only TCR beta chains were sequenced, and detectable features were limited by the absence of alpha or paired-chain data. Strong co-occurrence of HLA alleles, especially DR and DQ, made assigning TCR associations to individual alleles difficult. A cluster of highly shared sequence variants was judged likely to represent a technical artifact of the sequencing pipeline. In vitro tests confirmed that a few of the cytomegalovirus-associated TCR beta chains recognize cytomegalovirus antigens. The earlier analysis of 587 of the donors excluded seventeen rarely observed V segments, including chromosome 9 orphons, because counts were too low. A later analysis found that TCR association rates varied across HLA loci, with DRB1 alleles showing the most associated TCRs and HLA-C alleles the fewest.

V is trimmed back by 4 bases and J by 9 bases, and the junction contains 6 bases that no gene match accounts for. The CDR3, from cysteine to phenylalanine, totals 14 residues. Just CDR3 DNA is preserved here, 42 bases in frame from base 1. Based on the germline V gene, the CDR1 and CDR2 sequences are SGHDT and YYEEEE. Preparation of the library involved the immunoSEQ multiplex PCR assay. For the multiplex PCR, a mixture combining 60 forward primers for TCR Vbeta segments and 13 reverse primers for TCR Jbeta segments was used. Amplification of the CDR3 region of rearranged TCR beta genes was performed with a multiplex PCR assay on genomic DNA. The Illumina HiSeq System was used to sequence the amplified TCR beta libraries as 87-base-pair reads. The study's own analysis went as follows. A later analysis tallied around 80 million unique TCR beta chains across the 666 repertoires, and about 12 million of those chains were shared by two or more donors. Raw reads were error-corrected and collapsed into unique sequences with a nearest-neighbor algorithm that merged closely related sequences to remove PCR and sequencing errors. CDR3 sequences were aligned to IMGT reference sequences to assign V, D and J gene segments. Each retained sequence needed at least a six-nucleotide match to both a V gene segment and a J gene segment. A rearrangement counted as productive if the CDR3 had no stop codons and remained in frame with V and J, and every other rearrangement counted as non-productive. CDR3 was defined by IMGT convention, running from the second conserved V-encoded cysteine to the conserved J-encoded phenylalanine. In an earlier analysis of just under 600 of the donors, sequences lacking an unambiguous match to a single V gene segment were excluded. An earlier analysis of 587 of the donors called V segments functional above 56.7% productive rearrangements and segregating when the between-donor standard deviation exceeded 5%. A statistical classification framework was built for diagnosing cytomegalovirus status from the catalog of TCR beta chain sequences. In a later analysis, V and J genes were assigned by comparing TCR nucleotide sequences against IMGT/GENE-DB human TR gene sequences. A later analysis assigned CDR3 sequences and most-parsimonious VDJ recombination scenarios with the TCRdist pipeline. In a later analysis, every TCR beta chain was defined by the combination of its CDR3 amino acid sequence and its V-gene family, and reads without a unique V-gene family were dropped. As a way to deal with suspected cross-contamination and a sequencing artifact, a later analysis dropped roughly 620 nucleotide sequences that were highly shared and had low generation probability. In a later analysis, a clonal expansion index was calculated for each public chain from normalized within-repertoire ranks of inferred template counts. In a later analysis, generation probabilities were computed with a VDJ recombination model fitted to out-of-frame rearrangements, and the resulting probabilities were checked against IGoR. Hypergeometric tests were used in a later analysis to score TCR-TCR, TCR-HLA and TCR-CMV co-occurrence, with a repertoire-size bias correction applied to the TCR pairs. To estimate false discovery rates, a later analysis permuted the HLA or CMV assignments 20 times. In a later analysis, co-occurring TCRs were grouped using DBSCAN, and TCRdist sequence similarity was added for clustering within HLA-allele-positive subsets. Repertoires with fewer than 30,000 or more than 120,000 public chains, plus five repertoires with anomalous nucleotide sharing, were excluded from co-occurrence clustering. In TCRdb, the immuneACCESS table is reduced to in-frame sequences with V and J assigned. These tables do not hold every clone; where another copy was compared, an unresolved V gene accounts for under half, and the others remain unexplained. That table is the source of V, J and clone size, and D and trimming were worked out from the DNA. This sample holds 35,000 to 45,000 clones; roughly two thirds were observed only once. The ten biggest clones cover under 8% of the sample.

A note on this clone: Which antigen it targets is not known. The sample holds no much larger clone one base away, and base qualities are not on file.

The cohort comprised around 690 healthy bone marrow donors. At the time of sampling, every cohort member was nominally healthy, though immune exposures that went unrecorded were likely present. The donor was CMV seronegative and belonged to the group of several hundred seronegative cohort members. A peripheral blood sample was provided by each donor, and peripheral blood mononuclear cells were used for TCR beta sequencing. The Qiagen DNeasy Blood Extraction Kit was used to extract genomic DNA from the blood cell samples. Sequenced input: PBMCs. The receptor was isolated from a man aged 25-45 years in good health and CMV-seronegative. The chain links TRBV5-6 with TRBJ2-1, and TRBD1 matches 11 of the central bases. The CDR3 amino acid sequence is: CASSRGQGEGEQFF. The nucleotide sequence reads TGTGCCAGCAGCAGGGGACAGGGGGAGGGTGAGCAGTTCTTC. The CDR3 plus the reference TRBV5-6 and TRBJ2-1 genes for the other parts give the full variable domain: DAGVTQSPTHLIKTRGQQVTLRCSPKSGHDTVSWYQQALGQGPQFIFQYYEEEERQRGNFPDRFSGHQFPNYSSELNVNALLLGDSALYLCASSRGQGEGEQFFGPGTRLTVL.